One and the same sample provided the 13 T cell receptor beta chains below, sequenced in a study of blood T cell repertoires in COVID-19. TCRdb's table, derived via immunoSEQ multiplex PCR, lists solely in-frame clones and lacks some. This sample yields about 350,000 clones, of which roughly 90% are seen a single time; roughly 3.9% belongs to the top ten. Sequences were obtained from peripheral blood. Receptors originate from a woman in her sixties or seventies with COVID-19, enrolled during active disease.

The chain uses TRBV29-1 and TRBJ1-2; 7 bases line up with TRBD1. This CDR3 is built from 13 residues. Germline values: CDR1 SQVTM, CDR2 ANQGSEA. V gave up 3 bases and J gave up 5 bases; unmatched junction bases: 6. CDR3 DNA sequence: TGCAGCGTTGACTCAGGGGGAAGGTATGGCTACACCTTC. Translating gives CSVDSGGRYGYTF.

The gene calls are TRBV18 and TRBJ1-1; 8 bases match TRBD1. The CDR3 consists of 14 residues. The V segment lost 6 bases and the J segment 2 bases; nucleotides outside the gene matches: 5. Germline assignment: CDR1 KGHSH and CDR2 LQKENI. The CDR3 sequence: CASSLGQGNTEAFF. In DNA, the CDR3 is TGTGCCAGCTCCCTAGGACAGGGCAACACTGAAGCTTTCTTT.

This chain uses TRBV19 with TRBJ2-5, with 7 bases matching TRBD1. Trimming removed 7 bases from V and 2 bases from J; junction bases left unmatched: 7. CDR1 LNHDA and CDR2 SQIVND come from the germline V gene (reference sequence). CDR3 length: 14 residues. The CDR3 nucleotides are TGTGCCAGTACTCTAACAGGGGCACAAGAGACCCAGTACTTC. This encodes CASTLTGAQETQYF.

V is TRBV19 and J is TRBJ1-4, with 10 bases that match TRBD1. V shed 9 bases and J 5 bases; nucleotides not matched to a gene: 18. Germline V gene lookup returns CDR1 LNHDA and CDR2 SQIVND (reference sequence). The CDR3 is made up of 18 amino acids. This CDR3 reads CASHRSGTGADRNEKLFF. The CDR3 DNA is TGTGCCAGCCACAGATCCGGGACAGGGGCCGATCGAAATGAAAAACTGTTTTTT. Full variable domain (missing parts from reference TRBV19 and TRBJ1-4): DGGITQSPKYLFRKEGQNVTLSCEQNLNHDAMYWYRQDPGQGLRLIYYSQIVNDFQKGDIAEGYSVSREKKESFPLTVTSAQKNPTAFYLCASHRSGTGADRNEKLFFGSGTQLSVL.

About this clone itself: Other DNA sequences in this specimen translate into the identical CDR3. The chain couples TRBV5-1 to TRBJ1-1; 7 bases fit TRBD1. The J segment lost 1 base and the V segment lost 4 bases, leaving 4 bases of the junction unmatched. The CDR3 is 14 amino acids. The germline gives CDR1 SGHRS, CDR2 YFSETQ. CDR3 amino acids: CASSPGQTNTEAFF. Written as DNA, the CDR3 is TGCGCCAGCAGCCCGGGACAGACGAACACTGAAGCTTTCTTT.

The rearrangement joins TRBV30 to TRBJ2-5; tentatively, D is TRBD2 (5 bases). Germline CDR1 and CDR2: GTSNPN and SVGIG (reference sequence). This CDR3 region has 15 residues. The ends were cut back, 0 bases at V and 4 bases at J, with 15 bases in the middle. The CDR3, as DNA: TGTGCCTGGAGTGTAGGATCGGGGTCAGCAGAGACCCAGTACTTC. Translated, it gives CAWSVGSGSAETQYF.

This chain joins TRBV5-8 and TRBJ1-2; D is unclear. Germline-derived CDR1 and CDR2 are SGHTS and YDEGEE. With 4 bases removed from V and 6 bases from J, the gap between germline ends came to 7 bases. The CDR3 runs 11 residues. CDR3: CASSPRNGYTF. CDR3 bases: TGTGCCAGCAGCCCCAGAAATGGCTACACCTTC.

The chain employs TRBV5-1 and TRBJ2-7; D might be TRBD1 (6 bases). This CDR3 has 16 residues. CDR1 and CDR2 from the germline V gene are SGHRS and YFSETQ. V was shortened by 4 bases and J by 6 bases, with 23 bases between the two germline ends. The CDR3 sequence is CASSLTGTPDFSEQYF. CDR3 DNA: TGCGCCAGCAGCCTCACCGGGACACCCGACTTCAGCGAGCAGTACTTC.

The genes are TRBV2 and TRBJ2-4, with TRBD1 matching 8 bases. The V gene's germline CDR1 is SNHLY and CDR2 FYNNEI. V dropped 4 bases and J dropped 0; count of bases not matched to a gene: 5. The CDR3 is made up of 16 amino acids. As DNA, the CDR3 is TGTGCCAGCAGTGGGACAGGGTCTTTAGCCAAAAACATTCAGTACTTC. Amino acids: CASSGTGSLAKNIQYF.

The chain joins TRBV4-2 to TRBJ2-1; 7 bases align to TRBD2. CDR3 size: 16 residues. V gave up 4 bases and J gave up 2 bases; unmatched junction bases: 8. Germline V gives CDR1 LGHNA, CDR2 YNFKEQ. CDR3 coding DNA: TGTGCCAGCAGCCGACCCGGACTAGGAACCTACAATGAGCAGTTCTTC. Translation gives CASSRPGLGTYNEQFF.

The chain has TRBV11-2 and TRBJ1-4; D call uncertain. Germline CDR1 SGHAT, CDR2 FQNNGV. The CDR3 sequence is 13 residues long. V lost 8 bases to trimming and J lost 3 bases, with 10 bases between them. The CDR3: CASGPQANEKLFF. For the CDR3, the DNA is TGTGCCAGCGGGCCTCAGGCTAATGAAAAACTGTTTTTT.

CDR3 protein: CSARDRGTYEQYF. In DNA, the CDR3 is TGCAGCGCCCGGGACAGGGGAACCTACGAGCAGTACTTC. The chain uses TRBV29-1 and TRBJ2-7, with 10 bases lining up with TRBD1. The junction had 5 bases not matched to a gene; V was cut back by 7 bases and J by 2 bases. Looked up from germline, CDR1 is SQVTM and CDR2 is ANQGSEA. The CDR3 loop spans 13 amino acids.

CDR3 bases: TGTGCCATACAGGGGACCTATAACTATGGCTACACCTTC. Translated, it gives CAIQGTYNYGYTF. The chain links TRBV12-3 or TRBV12-4 to TRBJ1-2, with TRBD1 matching 7 bases. This CDR3 has 13 amino acids. The V and J ends lost 10 bases and 1 base, in that order; junction bases with no gene match: 6.